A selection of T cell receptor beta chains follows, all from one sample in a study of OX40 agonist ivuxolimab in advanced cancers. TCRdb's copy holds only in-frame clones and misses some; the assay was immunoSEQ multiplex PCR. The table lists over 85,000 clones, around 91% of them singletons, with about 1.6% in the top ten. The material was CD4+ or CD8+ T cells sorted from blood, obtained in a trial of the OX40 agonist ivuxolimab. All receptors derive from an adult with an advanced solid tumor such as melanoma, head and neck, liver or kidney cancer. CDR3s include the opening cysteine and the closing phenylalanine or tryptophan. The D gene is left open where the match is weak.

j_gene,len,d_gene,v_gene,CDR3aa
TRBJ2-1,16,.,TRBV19,CASSIFRTGGKNEQFF
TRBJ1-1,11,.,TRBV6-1,CASGRAAEAFF
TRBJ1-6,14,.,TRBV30,CARSQQAPNSPLHF
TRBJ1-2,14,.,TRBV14,CASSQGALNYGYTF
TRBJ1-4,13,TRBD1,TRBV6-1,CASSVDRGEKLFF
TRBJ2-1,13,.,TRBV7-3,CASSPQSAGEQFF
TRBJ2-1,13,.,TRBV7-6,CASSLELRNEQFF
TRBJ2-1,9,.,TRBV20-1,CIMANEQFF
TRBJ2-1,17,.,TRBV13,CASSLGDPGRIVYEQFF
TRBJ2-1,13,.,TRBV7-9,CASSKRTTNEQFF
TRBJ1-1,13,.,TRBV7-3,CASSSNRNTEAFF
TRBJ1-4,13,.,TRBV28,CASGQFGDEKLFF
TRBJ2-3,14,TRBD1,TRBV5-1,CASARDSPTDTQYF
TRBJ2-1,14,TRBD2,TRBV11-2,CASSRLAGAREQFF
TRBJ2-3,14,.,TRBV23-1,CASSQSGGPDTQYF
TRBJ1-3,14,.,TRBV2,CASGLGVSGNTIYF
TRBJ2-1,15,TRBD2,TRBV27,CASSQGVAGGEEQFF
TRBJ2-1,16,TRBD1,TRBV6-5,CASSSPTGGPSNEQFF
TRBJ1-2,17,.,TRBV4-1,CASSQSDGGSPNYGYTF
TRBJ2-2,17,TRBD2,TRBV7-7,CASSLATSGSYTGELFF
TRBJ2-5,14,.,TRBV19,CASSIPGVRETQYF
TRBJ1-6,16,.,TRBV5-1,CASSLDRDTTNSPLHF
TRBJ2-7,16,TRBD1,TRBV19,CASSISGQGAGYEQYF
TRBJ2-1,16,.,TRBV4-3,CASSQDSWRVGNEQFF
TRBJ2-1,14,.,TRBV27,CASSLLLAVNEQFF
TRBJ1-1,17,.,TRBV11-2,CASSLVGEPSWNTEAFF
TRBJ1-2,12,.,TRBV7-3,CASSLLVYGYTF
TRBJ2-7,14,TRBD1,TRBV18,CASSGTGQTYEQYF
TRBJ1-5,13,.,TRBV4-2,CASSLEVKQPQHF
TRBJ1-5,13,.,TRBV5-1,CASSPDVGQPQHF
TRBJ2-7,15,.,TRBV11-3,CASSLFWKSPYEQYF
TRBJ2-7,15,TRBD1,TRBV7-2,CASSPFPGQGYEQYF
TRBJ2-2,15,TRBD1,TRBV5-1,CASSPGQANTGELFF
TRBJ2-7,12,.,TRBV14,CASSQGSYEQYF
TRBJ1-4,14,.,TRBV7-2,CASSLTRGNEKLFF
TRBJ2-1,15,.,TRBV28,CASSSPGGPYNEQFF
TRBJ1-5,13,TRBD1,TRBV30,CAWAGSGGKPQHF
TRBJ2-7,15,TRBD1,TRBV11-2,CASSLVGGTSYEQYF
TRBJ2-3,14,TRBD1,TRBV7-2,CASSSDRGWDTQYF
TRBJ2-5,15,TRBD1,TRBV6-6,CASTYDRVGRETQYF
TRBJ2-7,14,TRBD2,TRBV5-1,CASSLEAGVYEQYF
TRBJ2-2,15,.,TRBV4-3,CASSQDQTFPGELFF
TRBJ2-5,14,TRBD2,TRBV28,CASSFGGIQETQYF
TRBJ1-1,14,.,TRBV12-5,CASGPGGLNTEAFF
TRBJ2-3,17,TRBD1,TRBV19,CASSILRDRVRGDTQYF
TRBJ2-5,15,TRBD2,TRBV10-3,CAISELAGGQETQYF
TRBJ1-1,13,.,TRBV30,CAWVGAGNTEAFF
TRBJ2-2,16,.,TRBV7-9,CASPPHASTNTGELFF
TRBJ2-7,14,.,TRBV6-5,CAREPGHASNEQYF
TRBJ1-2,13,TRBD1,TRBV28,CASSNGQGGGYTF
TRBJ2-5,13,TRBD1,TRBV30,CAWSEDRGETQYF
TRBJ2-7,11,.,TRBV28,CASSLDLEQYF
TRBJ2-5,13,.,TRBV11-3,CASSTRVGETQYF